These 20 T cell receptor beta chains originate from one sample sequenced in a study of cytomegalovirus exposure and HLA in healthy donors. PCR used 60 Vbeta primers and 13 Jbeta primers. Produced via immunoSEQ multiplex PCR; TCRdb's table is partial and in-frame only. The sample includes about 120,000 clones, roughly a sixth seen only once; the top ten take 2.9%. The sample consisted of PBMCs. These receptors came from a female donor in good health and CMV-seropositive.

The rearrangement links TRBV9 to TRBJ1-2, with 12 nucleotides matching TRBD1. The CDR3 length is 17 residues. The junction had 13 bases not matched to a gene; V was cut back by 8 bases and J by 2 bases. CDR1 and CDR2 (germline): SGDLS, YYNGEE. The CDR3 nucleotides are TGTGCCAGTTTCTCCGGGACAGGGGGCTCTCAGAACTATGGCTACACCTTC. Protein sequence: CASFSGTGGSQNYGYTF.

In regard to this clone: A junction end diverges from the germline sequence, so it may reflect a read error. This same CDR3 is encoded by further DNA sequences in the sample. The rearrangement links TRBV2 to TRBJ1-1; D unresolved. The CDR3 totals 15 residues. CDR1 SNHLY and CDR2 FYNNEI come from the germline V gene. The CDR3 is CASSLRRSMNTEAFF. The CDR3 DNA is TGTGCCAGCAGTTTACGGAGAAGCATGAACACTGAGGCTTTCTTT.

This clone has more than one count but fewer than ten. V and J are TRBV7-8 and TRBJ1-5; 8 nucleotides line up with TRBD1. The CDR3 contains 15 residues. J gave up 1 base and V 5 bases, and 4 bases lay outside the gene matches. Germline values: CDR1 SGHVS, CDR2 FQNEAQ. CDR3 sequence reads: CASSPDRVSNQPQHF. CDR3 nucleotides: TGTGCCAGCAGCCCGGACAGGGTCAGCAATCAGCCCCAGCATTTT.

The CDR3 loop is CASSIGAGGTEAFF. CDR3 nucleotides: TGTGCCAGCAGTATCGGGGCCGGGGGCACTGAAGCTTTCTTT. The chain joins TRBV6-5 to TRBJ1-1, with D possibly being TRBD1 (5 bases). This CDR3 is built from 14 residues. Germline V gene sequence: CDR1 MNHEY, CDR2 SVGAGI. The V end lost 5 bases, the J end lost 4 bases, and 14 bases lay between the germline ends.

The chain has TRBV7-2 and TRBJ1-1, with D tentatively TRBD1 (5 bases). In germline, CDR1 is SGHTA, CDR2 FQGNSA. V lost 0 bases and J lost 1, with 9 bases in between. CDR3 length: 15 residues. The CDR3 sequence: CASSLAVQGNTEAFF. In DNA form, the CDR3 reads TGTGCCAGCAGCTTAGCGGTGCAGGGGAACACTGAAGCTTTCTTT.

V gene TRBV7-2 combines with J gene TRBJ2-7; 10 bases line up with TRBD2. Germline trimming cut 5 bases from V and 6 bases from J; bases unmatched to any gene: 7. Germline CDR1 is SGHTA and CDR2 is FQGNSA. The CDR3 loop spans 14 amino acids. This CDR3 reads CASSTWGLAREQYF. The CDR3 DNA is TGTGCCAGCAGCACGTGGGGACTAGCGCGCGAGCAGTACTTC.

This clone has more than one count but fewer than ten. The V call is TRBV5-4, the J call TRBJ1-2; the D is unclear. Trimming removed 4 bases from V and 5 bases from J, with 15 bases in between. CDR1 and CDR2 from the germline V gene are SGHNT and YYREEE (reference sequence). The CDR3 extends over 14 amino acids. This chain's CDR3 is CASSQIGSSYGYTF. In DNA form, the CDR3 reads TGTGCCAGCAGCCAAATCGGTTCGTCATATGGCTACACCTTC.

V usage is TRBV28 and J usage is TRBJ2-5, with 13 bases that match TRBD2. In germline, CDR1 is MDHEN, CDR2 SYDVKM. This CDR3 is built from 15 residues. The V gene end was trimmed by 3 bases and the J gene end by 12 bases; junction bases not matched to a gene: 10. In DNA, the CDR3 is TGTGCCAGCAGTTTTGGGACTAGCGGGACTCCCCCAGAGTACTTC. Translation: CASSFGTSGTPPEYF.

The V gene is TRBV2, the J gene TRBJ1-5, with D perhaps TRBD1 (5 bases). Per germline, CDR1 SNHLY and CDR2 FYNNEI. This CDR3 has 16 residues. V dropped 2 bases and J dropped 2 bases, with 13 bases sitting between them. This CDR3 reads CASSERPGGGNQPQHF. CDR3 DNA sequence: TGTGCCAGCAGTGAAAGACCGGGGGGGGGCAATCAGCCCCAGCATTTT.

The gene calls are TRBV7-8 and TRBJ1-2; TRBD1 aligns across 10 bases. This CDR3 contains 15 residues. J was trimmed by 1 base and V by 5 bases; bases with no gene match: 4. Germline loops: CDR1 SGHVS, CDR2 FQNEAQ. CDR3: CASSPRTGGNYGYTF. Here the CDR3 DNA reads TGTGCCAGCAGCCCAAGGACAGGGGGTAACTATGGCTACACCTTC.

There are a few counts of this clone. This chain connects TRBV6-5 to TRBJ2-5, with TRBD2 matching 8 bases. This CDR3 is 15 amino acids long. The ends lost 2 bases at V and 7 bases at J; junction bases unmatched: 9. Germline values: CDR1 MNHEY, CDR2 SVGAGI. The CDR3 nucleotides read TGTGCCAGCAGTTACGTCGGGAGGGGTATCGGGACCCAGTACTTC. Translation: CASSYVGRGIGTQYF.

This clone was counted only a few times. J is TRBJ2-6 and V is TRBV4-3; D possibly corresponds to TRBD1 (5 bases). V lost 4 bases and J 0 bases, leaving 22 bases between the germline ends. This CDR3 has 20 residues. Per germline, CDR1 LGHNA and CDR2 YSLEER. This chain's CDR3 is CASSLIYDQYRTSGANVLTF. CDR3 nucleotides: TGCGCCAGCAGCCTTATTTACGACCAATACAGGACCTCTGGGGCCAACGTCCTGACTTTC.

The chain is built from TRBV5-8 and TRBJ2-5; 7 nucleotides align to TRBD2. The CDR3 consists of 17 residues. Germline-derived CDR1 and CDR2 are SGHTS and YDEGEE. The V and J ends lost 0 bases and 0 bases, in that order; junction bases with no gene match: 8. The CDR3 loop reads CASSLGAGGSYQETQYF. The CDR3 nucleotides are TGTGCCAGCAGCTTGGGGGCCGGGGGGTCTTACCAAGAGACCCAGTACTTC.

This clone was detected only a few times. The chain couples TRBV27 to TRBJ2-7; 10 bases are shared with TRBD1. V was clipped by 6 bases and J by 7 bases; unmatched bases: 15. The CDR3 extends over 16 amino acids. Germline assignment: CDR1 MNHEY and CDR2 SMNVEV (reference sequence). CDR3 region: CASRLLSGTGVYEQYF. DNA for the CDR3: TGTGCCAGCAGATTGTTGTCGGGGACAGGGGTATATGAGCAGTACTTC.

This chain uses TRBV6-1 with TRBJ2-7, with 8 bases matching TRBD2. From germline, CDR1 is MNHNS and CDR2 SASEGT. CDR3 length: 14 residues. V dropped 8 bases and J dropped 5; count of bases not matched to a gene: 11. This CDR3 reads CASLSSGSTHEQYF. In DNA form, the CDR3 reads TGTGCCAGCCTGAGCAGCGGGAGTACTCACGAGCAGTACTTC.

About this clone: The same CDR3 is also encoded by other DNA sequences in this sample. This sequence joins TRBV5-1 and TRBJ2-7; 9 bases align to TRBD2. There are 15 residues in the CDR3. With 0 bases clipped from V and 2 bases from J, the junction kept 3 bases outside the gene matches. From germline, CDR1 is SGHRS and CDR2 YFSETQ. CDR3 in DNA: TGCGCCAGCAGCTTGGGGCTAGCGGGACCCTACGAGCAGTACTTC. It is translated as CASSLGLAGPYEQYF.

The CDR3 loop is CASSPGGAREKLFF. CDR3 nucleotide sequence: TGTGCCAGCAGTCCAGGGGGCGCGAGGGAAAAACTGTTTTTT. This chain joins TRBV7-9 and TRBJ1-4; TRBD1 matches at 8 bases. The CDR3 is 14 residues long. The trim removed 6 bases at V and 8 bases at J, leaving 8 bases unmatched. Per the germline V gene, CDR1 is SEHNR and CDR2 is FQNEAQ (reference sequence).

The chain combines TRBV2 with TRBJ1-2; no clear D. Trimming shortened V by 6 bases and J by 4 bases, and 18 bases separated the two germline ends. CDR1 and CDR2 from the germline V gene are SNHLY and FYNNEI. CDR3 length: 15 amino acids. This CDR3 is CASRTRSMILYGYTF. The CDR3 nucleotides are TGTGCCAGCAGAACCCGCTCTATGATCCTCTATGGCTACACCTTC.

A few counts support this clone. The V gene is TRBV27, the J gene TRBJ1-1, with unresolved D. This CDR3 has 13 amino acids. Germline V gene lookup returns CDR1 MNHEY and CDR2 SMNVEV (reference sequence). Trimming left V 2 bases short and J 4 bases short, with 8 bases between. CDR3 residues: CASSLLSSTEAFF. DNA for the CDR3: TGTGCCAGCAGTTTACTCTCGAGCACTGAAGCTTTCTTT.

This clone was recorded a few times. V gene TRBV28 combines with J gene TRBJ2-3; a possible D gene is TRBD2 (6 bases). CDR1 is MDHEN, CDR2 SYDVKM, per germline. V was shortened by 6 bases and J by 0 bases, with 13 bases between the two germline ends. The CDR3 spans 15 residues. The CDR3 region is CASSFGSTSTDTQYF. The CDR3 DNA reads TGTGCCAGCAGCTTCGGGAGCACTAGCACAGATACGCAGTATTTT.